These 24 T cell receptor beta chains were sequenced from one sample in a study of blood T cells in healthy people across ages. A second PCR, run for roughly 7 to 12 cycles, used a sample-barcoded 5' primer plus a J-beta primer mix. TCRdb ran MiXCR on the 5' RACE reads and lists one entry per CDR3 protein. Among fewer than 2,000,000 distinct CDR3 sequences, about two fifths were seen once, and the ten largest hold roughly 24%. The sequencing sample was made of blood. The receptors originated from a human donor in good health.

About this clonotype itself: The junction departs from the called germline gene at one end, perhaps through a read error. This rearrangement joins TRBV4-1 to TRBJ2-6; the D is unclear. The germline gives CDR1 MGHRA, CDR2 YSYEKL. The CDR3 has 18 amino acids. The CDR3 DNA reads as TGCGCCAGCAGCCAGACCCCACCTCAGTACTCTGAGGCCAACGTCCTGACTTTC. Translating it yields CASSQTPPQYSEANVLTF.

This clonotype has a handful of counts. This chain uses TRBV28 with TRBJ2-5, with D possibly TRBD2 on 5 matching bases. V was pared by 5 bases and J by 6 bases, with 10 bases between. CDR1 and CDR2 from the germline V gene are MDHEN and SYDVKM. CDR3 size: 12 residues. In DNA form, the CDR3 reads TGTGCCAGCAGTATTGACGGGAAGACCCAGTACTTC. Protein sequence: CASSIDGKTQYF.

Only one count was recorded for this clonotype. J is TRBJ2-6 and V is TRBV4-1; D possibly corresponds to TRBD1 (5 bases). This CDR3 contains 17 residues. Trimming stripped 1 base from V and 2 bases from J, with 12 bases between. Germline V gene data show CDR1 as MGHRA and CDR2 as YSYEKL. This CDR3 is CASSQVFRVPGANVLTF. Here the CDR3 DNA reads TGCGCCAGCAGCCAAGTCTTCAGGGTACCTGGGGCCAACGTCCTGACTTTC.

A few counts support this clonotype. V and J are TRBV5-1 and TRBJ1-2, with D unresolved. Trimming took 4 bases from V and 3 from J, leaving 10 bases between them. CDR1 and CDR2 (germline): SGHRS, YFSETQ. The CDR3 extends over 13 amino acids. Written as DNA, the CDR3 is TGCGCCAGCAGCCCGTGGAGGGACTATGGCTACACCTTC. It translates to CASSPWRDYGYTF.

This chain joins TRBV7-9 and TRBJ1-4; TRBD1 matches at 8 bases. Germline assignment: CDR1 SEHNR and CDR2 FQNEAQ (reference sequence). This CDR3 has 15 residues. V lost 4 bases and J lost 6; bases outside the gene matches: 7. The CDR3 sequence: CASSSRTGYYEKLFF. CDR3 nucleotides: TGTGCCAGCAGCTCCCGGACAGGGTACTATGAAAAACTGTTTTTT.

This rearrangement joins TRBV7-9 to TRBJ1-1; possibly TRBD1 for D (6 bases). The germline CDR1 and CDR2 sequences are SEHNR and FQNEAQ (reference sequence). CDR3 size: 15 residues. V shed 0 bases and J shed 0 bases, with 8 bases lying between them. The CDR3 sequence is CASSLAGHMNTEAFF. DNA for the CDR3: TGTGCCAGCAGCTTAGCGGGACACATGAACACTGAAGCTTTCTTT.

In this sample, this clonotype turned up a few times. The chain links TRBV5-1 to TRBJ2-5; no reliable D call. V lost 0 bases to trimming and J lost 2 bases, with 14 bases between them. The germline V gene has CDR1 SGHRS and CDR2 YFSETQ. CDR3 length equals 16 residues. CDR3 amino acids: CASSLEGNGAQETQYF. The DNA of the CDR3 is TGCGCCAGCAGCTTGGAGGGCAACGGTGCGCAAGAGACCCAGTACTTC.

There are a few counts of this clonotype. The rearrangement uses TRBV5-1 and TRBJ2-3; 13 positions match TRBD2. J lost 4 bases, V lost 4 bases, and 3 bases had no gene match. Per the germline V gene, CDR1 is SGHRS and CDR2 is YFSETQ. The CDR3 runs to 15 residues. The CDR3 DNA follows: TGCGCCAGCAGCAACGGACTAGCGGGGGCAGATACGCAGTATTTT. Protein product: CASSNGLAGADTQYF.

The V gene is TRBV24-1, the J gene TRBJ2-5, with 8 bases matching TRBD1. The V and J ends lost 3 bases and 4 bases, in that order; junction bases with no gene match: 6. The V gene's germline CDR1 is KGHDR and CDR2 SFDVKD. The CDR3 covers 15 residues. CDR3 region: CATSDGQGLGETQYF. The CDR3, as DNA: TGTGCCACCAGTGATGGACAGGGTTTGGGAGAGACCCAGTACTTC.

Regarding this clonotype: Since no conserved phenylalanine or tryptophan closes the CDR3, a read error is the likely cause. The DNA is omitted, as the CDR3 cannot be located on it reliably, and the CDR3 follows TCRdb's listing. The rearrangement uses TRBV29-1 and TRBJ2-1; the table names TRBD2, a call not compared with the DNA. Per the germline V gene, CDR1 is SQVTM and CDR2 is ANQGSEA. The CDR3 sequence runs 14 residues, both termini included. The CDR3 protein is CSVRLAGGTMSSSS.

This clonotype was recorded only once. V usage is TRBV30 and J usage is TRBJ2-5; D remains ambiguous. Matching the DNA end better, TRBJ2-7 makes the J call doubtful. Germline-derived CDR1 and CDR2 are GTSNPN and SVGIG (reference sequence). CDR3 length equals 12 residues. The CDR3 reads CAWSMGYYEQYF. The CDR3 DNA reads TGTGCCTGGAGTATGGGGTACTACGAGCAGTACTTC.

V usage is TRBV7-9 and J usage is TRBJ2-7; tentatively, D is TRBD2 (6 bases). V was clipped by 0 bases and J by 1 base, with 16 bases between them. From germline, CDR1 is SEHNR and CDR2 FQNEAQ (reference sequence). The CDR3 spans 17 residues. CDR3 nucleotides: TGTGCCAGCAGCTTAGCGGTCACCGGGGGTAGGTCCTACGAGCAGTACTTC. As protein: CASSLAVTGGRSYEQYF. Full variable domain (rest looked up from reference TRBV7-9 and TRBJ2-7): DTGVSQNPRHKITKRGQNVTFRCDPISEHNRLYWYRQTLGQGPEFLTYFQNEAQLEKSRLLSDRFSAERPKGSFSTLEIQRTEQGDSAMYLCASSLAVTGGRSYEQYFGPGTRLTVT.

This clonotype appeared a few times. The chain uses TRBV7-3 and TRBJ2-7, with TRBD1 matching over 9 bases. The CDR3 loop spans 17 amino acids. Germline V gene sequence: CDR1 SGHTA, CDR2 FQGTGA. V lost 1 base, J lost 5 bases, and 12 bases stayed unmatched. CDR3 protein: CASSLMGPGQGMDEQYF. DNA of the CDR3: TGTGCCAGCAGCTTAATGGGGCCGGGACAGGGTATGGACGAGCAGTACTTC.

The chain recombines TRBV9 with TRBJ2-6; 9 bases agree with TRBD1. The J segment lost 1 base and the V segment lost 4 bases, leaving 15 bases of the junction unmatched. Germline CDR1 and CDR2: SGDLS and YYNGEE. The CDR3 runs to 20 residues. The CDR3 coding sequence is TGTGCCAGCAGCTCCCCGATCCGGACAGGGGATTTTTCTGGGGCCAACGTCCTGACTTTC. Its translation is CASSSPIRTGDFSGANVLTF.

This clonotype has just a few counts. The chain joins TRBV15 to TRBJ2-5; no definite D call. V lost 0 bases and J 5 bases, leaving 10 bases between the germline ends. The CDR3 length is 14 residues. Germline values: CDR1 LNHNV, CDR2 YYDKDF (reference sequence). CDR3: CATSRDRSAETQYF. CDR3 nucleotides: TGTGCCACCAGCAGAGATCGAAGCGCGGAGACCCAGTACTTC.

The V call is TRBV5-8, the J call TRBJ2-1, with 8 bases matching TRBD1. The ends lost 0 bases at V and 12 bases at J; junction bases unmatched: 5. The CDR3 sequence is 13 residues long. Germline values: CDR1 SGHTS, CDR2 YDEGEE. The CDR3 protein is CASSLEQGGPQFF. The DNA of the CDR3 is TGTGCCAGCAGCTTGGAACAGGGGGGTCCGCAGTTCTTC.

This clonotype appeared a single time. The chain is built from TRBV5-1 and TRBJ1-2; TRBD1 might be the D (6 bases). CDR3 length: 16 amino acids. Germline CDR1 and CDR2: SGHRS and YFSETQ. V lost 5 bases and J 8 bases, leaving 25 bases between the germline ends. DNA of the CDR3: TGCGCCAGCAGTCTCGGTGGACAGCTCACTCTTATGGGCTACACCTTC. Amino acid sequence: CASSLGGQLTLMGYTF.

This chain links TRBV29-1 with TRBJ1-2, with D maybe TRBD1 (6 bases). V gave up 2 bases and J gave up 7 bases, with 20 bases separating them. This CDR3 comprises 15 residues. CDR1 is SQVTM, CDR2 ANQGSEA, per germline. CDR3: CSVEQPNQGTGGYTF. CDR3 DNA sequence: TGCAGCGTTGAACAACCGAATCAGGGGACCGGTGGCTACACCTTC.

A few counts support this clonotype. This sequence joins TRBV18 and TRBJ1-5, with D perhaps matching TRBD1 (6 bases). The CDR3 runs to 14 residues. Trimming pared 2 bases from V and 9 bases from J, leaving 14 bases between. Germline V gene data show CDR1 as KGHSH and CDR2 as LQKENI. This chain's CDR3 is CASSPLSGGRPQHF. CDR3 in DNA: TGTGCCAGCTCACCATTATCTGGGGGCCGGCCCCAGCATTTT.

V gene TRBV5-5 combines with J gene TRBJ2-3; a weak D match, TRBD1 (5 bases). The CDR3 extends over 15 amino acids. Germline values: CDR1 SGHKS, CDR2 YYEKEE (reference sequence). The germline V and J ends were trimmed by 2 bases and 4 bases, with 14 bases remaining between them. The CDR3 sequence is CASSFGRVQSDTQYF. CDR3 sequence (DNA): TGTGCCAGCAGCTTCGGCAGGGTACAGTCAGATACGCAGTATTTT.

This clonotype was counted only a few times. The gene calls are TRBV10-3 and TRBJ2-7, with 14 nucleotides matching TRBD2. The ends lost 1 base at V and 2 bases at J; junction bases unmatched: 4. Germline-derived CDR1 and CDR2 are ENHRY and SYGVKD. This CDR3 spans 17 amino acids. Here the CDR3 reads CAISEFPGLAGAYEQYF. CDR3 coding DNA: TGTGCCATCAGTGAGTTTCCGGGACTAGCGGGGGCCTACGAGCAGTACTTC.

This clonotype has only a few counts. The chain employs TRBV7-2 and TRBJ2-2, with TRBD1 as a possible D gene (6 bases). The CDR3 consists of 15 residues. Germline lookup yields CDR1 SGHTA and CDR2 FQGNSA. Trimming removed 5 bases at V and 6 bases at J, with 16 bases between. CDR3 residues: CASSTGQGAAGELFF. The DNA of the CDR3 is TGTGCCAGCAGCACAGGGCAAGGGGCGGCCGGGGAGCTGTTTTTT.

The chain employs TRBV27 and TRBJ2-3; 8 bases map to TRBD2. V shed 5 bases, J shed 2 bases, and the junction held 12 bases outside the gene matches. Germline CDR1 and CDR2: MNHEY and SMNVEV (reference sequence). The CDR3 is 17 residues long. CDR3 coding DNA: TGTGCCAGCAGTCAAACGGGACTAGAAGATCACACAGATACGCAGTATTTT. Its protein is CASSQTGLEDHTDTQYF.

J is TRBJ1-1 and V is TRBV12-3 or TRBV12-4; D remains unclear. Trimming cost V 6 bases and J 1 base, with 9 bases left between them. The CDR3 is 13 residues long. CDR3 residues: CASSQLGNTEAFF. CDR3 DNA: TGTGCCAGCAGCCAACTGGGGAACACTGAAGCTTTCTTT.